This entry describes one TCR beta chain. Its antigen is currently not known. No base quality values were provided; no much bigger clone lies one nucleotide off. CDR1 and CDR2, per the germline V gene (reference sequence), are GTSNPN and SVGIG. Inclusive of the bounding cysteine and phenylalanine, the CDR3 is 12 residues long. Kept here is only the CDR3 DNA, which spans 36 bases and is read in frame from base 1. V drops 6 bases and J drops 6 bases, leaving 14 bases in between. The sample is drawn from a study of CD8+ T cells in alopecia areata (dated by TCRdb to the late 2010s). Background on the whole study: The treated patients took part in an open-label pilot trial in which moderate-to-severe alopecia areata was treated with oral tofacitinib at 5 to 10 mg twice daily. Tofacitinib was administered for 6 to 18 months, and 6 months of follow-up off drug were then conducted to assess delayed response and recurrence. In both human patients and the C3H/HeJ mouse model, the study applied high-throughput TCRbeta sequencing to look at T cell clonal expansion in alopecia areata. immunoSEQ multiplex PCR using 35 Vbeta forward primers and 13 Jbeta reverse primers was used to amplify TCRbeta CDR3 regions. RNA came from the PAXgene miRNA kit for fixed scalp, the miRNeasy kit for PBMCs, and the RNeasy kit for mouse skin. Patients on tofacitinib were biopsied at baseline and after 4 and 24 weeks of treatment, and several of the patients also had a later scalp biopsy. Scalp clonality was compared among normal scalp (n=4), patchy alopecia areata scalp (n=8), and alopecia totalis/universalis scalp (n=8). On the human side, TCRbeta sequencing was run on scalp tissue and on sorted CD4+ and CD8+ peripheral blood T cells from healthy controls and from alopecia areata patients with either patchy or totalis/universalis disease. For the treated patients, the SALT score, which quantifies what percentage of scalp surface area is affected, served as the measure of disease severity.

The time point label, as the study defines it: around 26 weeks on oral tofacitinib. The treatment or condition tag for this specimen amounts to: oral pan-JAK inhibitor, 5-10 mg twice daily. Lesional scalp punch biopsies and peripheral blood were obtained from alopecia areata patients. PBMCs were separated by density centrifugation and stained for CD3, CD4 and CD8, after which CD4+ and CD8+ T cells were sorted on a FACSAria. General study outcomes and caveats: Tofacitinib significantly decreased scalp clonality and the number of expanded CD8+ clones among the top 100 scalp clones. Many expanded lesional clones persisted in scalp and blood during tofacitinib treatment, which may partly explain relapse after stopping treatment. Because the treated cohort was small and included a single nonresponder, larger studies are needed to assess links between baseline CD8+ expansion and response. Unlike mouse skin, which is dominated by gammadelta T cells, normal human skin has resident alphabeta T cells that are also sequenced, and this complicates analysis of the scalp TCR repertoire. Higher clonality and more expanded CD8+ clones were observed in lesional scalp than in normal scalp, particularly in alopecia totalis/universalis, a finding suggestive of antigenic drive. Shared TCR sequences between patients were less evident than in mice, which may be partly attributable to HLA diversity in the patient population.

The library came from the immunoSEQ multiplex PCR assay. RNA was extracted from all samples and reverse transcribed into cDNA, which served as template for TCR sequencing. SuperScript III was used for first-strand cDNA synthesis, primed with a 2:1 mix of oligo-dT and random hexamers. A synthetic immune receptor repertoire was used to assess amplification bias, and residual bias was removed computationally. The study's own analysis went as follows. Raw reads were preprocessed to remove errors, and CDR3 was defined according to IMGT conventions as the region from the conserved cysteine to phenylalanine. Clonality was computed by normalizing Shannon entropy by log2 of the number of productive unique TCRs and subtracting the result from 1. Scalp TCRbeta sequences were cross-referenced with sorted blood CD4 and CD8 repertoires so that the CD4 or CD8 identity of scalp clones could be inferred. TCRdb mirrors the immuneACCESS table, restricted to in-frame sequences. Some clones are absent from its copies; in checked studies, under half trace to an unresolved V gene, and the reason for the others is unknown. The V and J calls and clone size were taken over from that table, and D and trimming were inferred from the DNA. This sample is represented by roughly 100,000 clones; around 47% of them were singletons. Less than 20% of the sample is in the top ten clones.

The chain is assembled from TRBV30 and TRBJ1-1, with the D gene uncertain. Sequencing was performed on CD8+ T cells sorted from blood, taken at week 24, from a patient treated with tofacitinib. The clonotype originates from a human donor with alopecia areata. The bases read TGTGCCTGCCGCCCGCGGAGTCCTGAAGCTTTCTTT. It is translated as CACRPRSPEAFF.